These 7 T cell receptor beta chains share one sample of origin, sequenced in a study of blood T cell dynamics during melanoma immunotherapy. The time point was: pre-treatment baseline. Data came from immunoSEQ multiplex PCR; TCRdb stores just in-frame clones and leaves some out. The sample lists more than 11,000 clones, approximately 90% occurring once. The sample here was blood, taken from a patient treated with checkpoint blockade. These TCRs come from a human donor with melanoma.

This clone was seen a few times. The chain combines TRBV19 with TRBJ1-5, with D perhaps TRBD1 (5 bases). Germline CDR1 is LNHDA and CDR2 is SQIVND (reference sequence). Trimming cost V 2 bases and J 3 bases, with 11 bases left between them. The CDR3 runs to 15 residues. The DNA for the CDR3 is TGTGCCAGTAGTATACTCCGACAGATCAATCAGCCCCAGCATTTT. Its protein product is CASSILRQINQPQHF.

The CDR3 loop reads CASSALAGWRETQYF. The CDR3 region has the DNA TGTGCCAGCAGCGCCCTAGCGGGGTGGAGAGAGACCCAGTACTTC. The chain combines TRBV7-2 with TRBJ2-5, with 9 bases fitting TRBD2. Germline values: CDR1 SGHTA, CDR2 FQGNSA. The CDR3 has 15 residues. V lost 5 bases, J lost 4 bases, and 8 bases stayed unmatched.

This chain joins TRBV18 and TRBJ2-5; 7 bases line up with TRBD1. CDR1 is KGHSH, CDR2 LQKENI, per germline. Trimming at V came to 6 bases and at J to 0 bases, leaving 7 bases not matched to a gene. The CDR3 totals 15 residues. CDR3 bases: TGTGCCAGCTCCGTGACAGGGAACTACCAAGAGACCCAGTACTTC. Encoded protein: CASSVTGNYQETQYF. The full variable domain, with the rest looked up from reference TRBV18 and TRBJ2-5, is NAGVMQNPRHLVRRRGQEARLRCSPMKGHSHVYWYRQLPEEGLKFMVYLQKENIIDESGMPKERFSAEFPKEGPSILRIQQVVRGDSAAYFCASSVTGNYQETQYFGPGTRLLVL.

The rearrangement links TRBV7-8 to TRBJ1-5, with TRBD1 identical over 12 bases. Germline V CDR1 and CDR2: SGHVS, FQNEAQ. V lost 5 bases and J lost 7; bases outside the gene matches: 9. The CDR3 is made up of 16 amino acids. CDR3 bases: TGTGCCAGCAGCGGGAGAGGGACAGGGGGCCGGCAGCCCCAGCATTTT. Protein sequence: CASSGRGTGGRQPQHF.

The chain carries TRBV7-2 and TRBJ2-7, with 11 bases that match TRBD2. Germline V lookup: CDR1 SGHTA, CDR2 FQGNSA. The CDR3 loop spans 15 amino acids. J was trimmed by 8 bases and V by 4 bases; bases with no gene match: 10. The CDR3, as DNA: TGTGCCAGCAGCTCAACTAGCGGGGGCCCTACAAAGCAGTACTTC. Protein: CASSSTSGGPTKQYF. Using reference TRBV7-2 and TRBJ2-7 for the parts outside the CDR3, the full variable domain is GAGVSQSPSNKVTEKGKDVELRCDPISGHTALYWYRQSLGQGLEFLIYFQGNSAPDKSGLPSDRFSAERTGGSVSTLTIQRTQQEDSAVYLCASSSTSGGPTKQYFGPGTRLTVT.

CDR3: CASSSGGGLSTDTQYF. The CDR3 DNA follows: TGCGCCAGCAGCTCTGGCGGGGGCCTTAGCACAGATACGCAGTATTTT. The V call is TRBV5-1, the J call TRBJ2-3; a possible D gene is TRBD2 (7 bases). Germline CDR1 reads SGHRS; CDR2 reads YFSETQ. Trimming cost V 3 bases and J 0 bases, with 14 bases left between them. The CDR3 is 16 amino acids.

This chain's CDR3 is CASSLGGAGEQFF. CDR3 nucleotide sequence: TGTGCCAGCAGCTTAGGAGGGGCGGGTGAGCAGTTCTTC. This rearrangement joins TRBV11-3 to TRBJ2-1; D may be TRBD1 or TRBD2 (5 bases each). From germline, CDR1 is SGHNT and CDR2 YENEEA. Trimming shortened V by 1 base and J by 9 bases, and 10 bases separated the two germline ends. There are 13 residues in the CDR3. Full variable domain (outside the CDR3, taken from reference TRBV11-3 and TRBJ2-1): EAGVVQSPRYKIIEKKQPVAFWCNPISGHNTLYWYLQNLGQGPELLIRYENEEAVDDSQLPKDRFSAERLKGVDSTLKIQPAELGDSAVYLCASSLGGAGEQFFGPGTRLTVL.